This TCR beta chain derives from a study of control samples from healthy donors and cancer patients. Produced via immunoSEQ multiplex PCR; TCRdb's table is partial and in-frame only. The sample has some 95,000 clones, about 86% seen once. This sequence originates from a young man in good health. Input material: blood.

CDR3 in amino acids: CASSFGGGGQPQHF. Written as DNA, the CDR3 is TGTGCCAGCAGCTTTGGGGGAGGGGGTCAGCCCCAGCATTTT. V usage is TRBV27 and J usage is TRBJ1-5; tentatively, D is TRBD1 (6 bases). Trimming took 6 bases from V and 6 from J, leaving 15 bases between them. Germline values: CDR1 MNHEY, CDR2 SMNVEV (reference sequence). CDR3 length: 14 amino acids.